Presented here are 17 T cell receptor beta chains from one specimen sequenced in a study of T cells in Graves' hyperthyroidism and ophthalmopathy. Using RNA transcripts as the source, TCR beta CDR3 regions were amplified. The study used the HTBI primer set for a first-round RT-PCR of the TCR CDR3. TCRdb reprocessed the multiplex PCR reads via MiXCR and lists one record per CDR3 protein. The sample contains some 620,000 distinct CDR3 sequences, about a sixth of which appear only once. Input material: blood. Receptors were obtained from a woman under 40 with Graves' hyperthyroidism.

The V and J genes are TRBV13 and TRBJ2-3, with 8 bases fitting TRBD2. With 5 bases clipped from V and 3 bases from J, the junction kept 16 bases outside the gene matches. Looked up from germline, CDR1 is PRHDT and CDR2 is FYEKMQ (reference sequence). The CDR3 totals 18 residues. CDR3 bases: TGTGCCAGCAGCGGTGCCAACACCGGGACTAGTTTAACAGATACGCAGTATTTT. The encoded protein is CASSGANTGTSLTDTQYF.

A few counts support this clonotype. J is TRBJ2-3 and V is TRBV10-3; D is possibly TRBD1 (6 bases). From germline, CDR1 is ENHRY and CDR2 SYGVKD. CDR3 length: 13 amino acids. Between the trimmed V and J ends, which lost 3 bases and 5 bases, there was a span of 9 bases. The CDR3 sequence is CAISEKQGDTQYF. In DNA, the CDR3 is TGTGCCATCAGTGAAAAACAGGGAGATACGCAGTATTTT.

This clonotype has a handful of counts. The chain recombines TRBV12-3 or TRBV12-4 with TRBJ1-2, with 8 bases aligning to TRBD1. The CDR3 covers 15 residues. The V segment lost 5 bases and the J segment 4 bases; nucleotides outside the gene matches: 9. Here the CDR3 DNA reads TGTGCCAGCAGTACCGGGACAGGCTCCTTCTATGGCTACACCTTC. This translates into CASSTGTGSFYGYTF.

This clonotype was observed at least ten times. The chain employs TRBV11-2 and TRBJ2-5; 8 positions match TRBD1. The V gene's germline CDR1 is SGHAT and CDR2 FQNNGV. The CDR3 sequence is 16 residues long. The V and J ends lost 1 base and 4 bases, in that order; junction bases with no gene match: 8. The CDR3 region has the DNA TGTGCCAGCAGCTTAGGAACGGACAGGGCTGGAGAGACCCAGTACTTC. This codes for CASSLGTDRAGETQYF.

This clonotype showed up many times. The rearrangement links TRBV6-1 to TRBJ2-1; 10 nucleotides align to TRBD2. V shed 6 bases and J 8 bases; nucleotides not matched to a gene: 10. Germline-derived CDR1 and CDR2 are MNHNS and SASEGT. The CDR3 spans 15 residues. CDR3: CASSGGSGRAHEQFF. The CDR3 DNA sequence: TGTGCCAGCAGCGGGGGCAGCGGGAGGGCGCATGAGCAGTTCTTC.

This clonotype was observed a handful of times. The V and J genes are TRBV7-3 and TRBJ2-3; the D gene is possibly TRBD2 (6 bases). The CDR3 is made up of 15 amino acids. Trimming cost V 5 bases and J 4 bases, with 16 bases left between them. Germline CDR1 and CDR2: SGHTA and FQGTGA. CDR3: CASSPLAFSPDTQYF. CDR3 bases: TGTGCCAGCAGCCCACTAGCATTCTCCCCAGATACGCAGTATTTT.

This chain links TRBV19 with TRBJ2-3; a weak D match, TRBD1 (5 bases). The V end was cut by 1 base, the J end by 4 bases, with 9 bases between. The CDR3 runs to 14 residues. Germline-derived CDR1 and CDR2 are LNHDA and SQIVND (reference sequence). This CDR3 reads CASSIGQPADTQYF. CDR3 sequence (DNA): TGTGCCAGTAGTATAGGACAGCCGGCAGATACGCAGTATTTT.

This clonotype was detected ten times or more. The chain combines TRBV28 with TRBJ2-7; no definite D call. Trimming took off 5 bases at V and 3 bases at J, with 11 bases between the two ends. This CDR3 comprises 13 residues. Germline-derived CDR1 and CDR2 are MDHEN and SYDVKM. DNA for the CDR3: TGTGCCAGCAGTCCGGACGAGAGCTACGAGCAGTACTTC. Translation gives CASSPDESYEQYF.

The chain recombines TRBV3-1 with TRBJ1-2; D gene unclear. Trimming removed 0 bases at V and 4 bases at J, with 6 bases between. This CDR3 has 13 amino acids. Germline V CDR1 and CDR2: LGHDT, YNNKEL (reference sequence). The CDR3 spells CASSQDTFYGYTF. CDR3 coding DNA: TGTGCCAGCAGCCAAGATACCTTCTATGGCTACACCTTC.

In its sample, this clonotype was seen many times. This rearrangement joins TRBV12-3 or TRBV12-4 to TRBJ2-1; a possible D gene is TRBD1 (6 bases). The length of the CDR3 is 15 residues. Trimming cost V 6 bases and J 1 base, with 13 bases left between them. In nucleotides, the CDR3 is TGTGCCAGCAGCTCAAACAGGGTATCCTACAATGAGCAGTTCTTC. Amino acid sequence: CASSSNRVSYNEQFF.

This clonotype was observed many times. The chain uses TRBV5-6 and TRBJ2-7; no definite D call. The V end was cut by 4 bases, the J end by 3 bases, with 11 bases between. The CDR3 consists of 13 residues. Germline V CDR1 and CDR2: SGHDT, YYEEEE. The CDR3 DNA is TGTGCCAGCAGCGCGGTTGGGGTCTACGAGCAGTACTTC. It yields the protein CASSAVGVYEQYF.

This clonotype was counted at least ten times. The chain has TRBV20-1 and TRBJ2-7, with D hard to call. Germline assignment: CDR1 DFQATT and CDR2 SNEGSKA (reference sequence). The CDR3 runs to 12 residues. V dropped 3 bases and J dropped 2 bases, with 8 bases sitting between them. The DNA for the CDR3 is TGCAGTGCTAGTAATGAGCCCTACGAGCAGTACTTC. Residues: CSASNEPYEQYF.

The chain couples TRBV27 to TRBJ2-7, with D tentatively TRBD2 (6 bases). The CDR3 runs 15 residues. Deletions cut 5 bases from V and 5 bases from J, with 19 bases between. Germline V gene data show CDR1 as MNHEY and CDR2 as SMNVEV (reference sequence). DNA of the CDR3: TGTGCCAGCAGTCAAACCCCCTTCAGGGAGGACGAGCAGTACTTC. It encodes CASSQTPFREDEQYF.

This clonotype was detected only a few times. The chain combines TRBV9 with TRBJ2-2; D uncertain. The V and J ends lost 2 bases and 2 bases respectively, with 7 bases between them. This CDR3 has 14 amino acids. Germline V gene lookup returns CDR1 SGDLS and CDR2 YYNGEE. CDR3 nucleotides: TGTGCCAGCAGCGTCGACTTAAACACCGGGGAGCTGTTTTTT. The encoded protein is CASSVDLNTGELFF.

This clonotype has a count of ten or more. V is TRBV2 and J is TRBJ2-7; 7 positions agree with TRBD1. V was clipped by 6 bases and J by 6 bases; unmatched bases: 8. This CDR3 has 13 residues. CDR1 is SNHLY, CDR2 FYNNEI, per germline. CDR3 region: CASSPGQAIEQYF. DNA for the CDR3: TGTGCCAGCAGCCCAGGACAGGCTATCGAGCAGTACTTC. The whole variable domain, filled in from reference TRBV2 and TRBJ2-7, reads EPEVTQTPSHQVTQMGQEVILRCVPISNHLYFYWYRQILGQKVEFLVSFYNNEISEKSEIFDDQFSVERPDGSNFTLKIRSTKLEDSAMYFCASSPGQAIEQYFGPGTRLTVT.

This chain links TRBV30 with TRBJ2-2; 9 bases map to TRBD2. Germline V lookup: CDR1 GTSNPN, CDR2 SVGIG (reference sequence). The CDR3 contains 15 residues. The J segment lost 0 bases and the V segment lost 6 bases, leaving 5 bases of the junction unmatched. The CDR3 protein is CACEAGGSNTGELFF. Written as DNA, the CDR3 is TGTGCCTGCGAAGCGGGAGGTTCGAACACCGGGGAGCTGTTTTTT. Full variable domain (remainder filled in from reference TRBV30 and TRBJ2-2): SQTIHQWPATLVQPVGSPLSLECTVEGTSNPNLYWYRQAAGRGLQLLFYSVGIGQISSEVPQNLSASRPQDRQFILSSKKLLLSDSGFYLCACEAGGSNTGELFFGEGSRLTVL.

This sequence joins TRBV7-9 and TRBJ1-4; possibly TRBD1 for D (5 bases). The CDR3 is made up of 16 amino acids. Germline CDR1 SEHNR, CDR2 FQNEAQ (reference sequence). Deletions cut 2 bases from V and 6 bases from J, with 16 bases between. CDR3 protein: CASSLNPGQGDEKLFF. The CDR3 coding sequence is TGTGCCAGCAGCTTAAATCCGGGCCAAGGGGATGAAAAACTGTTTTTT.